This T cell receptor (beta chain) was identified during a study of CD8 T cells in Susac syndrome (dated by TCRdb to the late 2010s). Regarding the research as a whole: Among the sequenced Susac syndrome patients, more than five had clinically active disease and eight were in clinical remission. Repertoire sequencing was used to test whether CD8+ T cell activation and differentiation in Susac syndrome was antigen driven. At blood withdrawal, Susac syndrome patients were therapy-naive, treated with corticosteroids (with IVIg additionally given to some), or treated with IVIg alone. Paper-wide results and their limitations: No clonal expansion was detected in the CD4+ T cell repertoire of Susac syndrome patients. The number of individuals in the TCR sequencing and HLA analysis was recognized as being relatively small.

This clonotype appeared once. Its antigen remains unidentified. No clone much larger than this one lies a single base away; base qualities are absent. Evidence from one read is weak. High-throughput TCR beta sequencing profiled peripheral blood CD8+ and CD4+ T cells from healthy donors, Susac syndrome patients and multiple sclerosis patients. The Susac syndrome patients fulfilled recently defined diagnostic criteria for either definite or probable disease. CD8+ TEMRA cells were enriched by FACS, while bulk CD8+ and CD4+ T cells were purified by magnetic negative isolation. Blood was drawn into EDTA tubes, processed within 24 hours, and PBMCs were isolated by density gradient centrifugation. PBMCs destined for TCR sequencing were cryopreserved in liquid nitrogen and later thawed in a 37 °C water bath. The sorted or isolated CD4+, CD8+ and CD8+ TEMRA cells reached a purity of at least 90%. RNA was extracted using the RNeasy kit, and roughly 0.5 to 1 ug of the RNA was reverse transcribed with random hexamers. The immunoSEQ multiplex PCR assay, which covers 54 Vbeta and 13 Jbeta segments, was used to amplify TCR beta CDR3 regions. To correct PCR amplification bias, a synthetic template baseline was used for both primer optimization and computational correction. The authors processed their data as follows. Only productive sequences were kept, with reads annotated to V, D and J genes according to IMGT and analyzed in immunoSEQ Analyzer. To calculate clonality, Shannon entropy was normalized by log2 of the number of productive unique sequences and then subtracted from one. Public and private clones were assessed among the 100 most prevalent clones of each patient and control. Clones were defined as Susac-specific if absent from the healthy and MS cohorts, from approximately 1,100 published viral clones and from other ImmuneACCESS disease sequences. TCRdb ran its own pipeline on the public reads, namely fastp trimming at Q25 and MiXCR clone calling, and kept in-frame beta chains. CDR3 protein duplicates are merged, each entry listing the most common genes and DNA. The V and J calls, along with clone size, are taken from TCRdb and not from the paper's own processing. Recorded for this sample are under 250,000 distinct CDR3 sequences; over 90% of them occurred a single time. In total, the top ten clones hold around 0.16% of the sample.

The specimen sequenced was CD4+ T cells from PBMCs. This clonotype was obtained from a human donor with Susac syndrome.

The DNA reads as follows: TGCAGTGCTAAGGACGGGGGGAATATTCAAGAGACCCAGTACTTC. Translated, this gives CSAKDGGNIQETQYF. The chain links TRBV20-1 with TRBJ2-5, and TRBD2 aligns with 7 junction nucleotides. Taken from cysteine to phenylalanine, the CDR3 has 15 residues. The read is trimmed to its CDR3 DNA, 45 bases read in frame from base 1. Based on the germline V gene (reference sequence), the CDR1 and CDR2 sequences are DFQATT and SNEGSKA. After removal of 4 bases from V and 2 bases from J, the junction retains 10 bases not matched to a gene.